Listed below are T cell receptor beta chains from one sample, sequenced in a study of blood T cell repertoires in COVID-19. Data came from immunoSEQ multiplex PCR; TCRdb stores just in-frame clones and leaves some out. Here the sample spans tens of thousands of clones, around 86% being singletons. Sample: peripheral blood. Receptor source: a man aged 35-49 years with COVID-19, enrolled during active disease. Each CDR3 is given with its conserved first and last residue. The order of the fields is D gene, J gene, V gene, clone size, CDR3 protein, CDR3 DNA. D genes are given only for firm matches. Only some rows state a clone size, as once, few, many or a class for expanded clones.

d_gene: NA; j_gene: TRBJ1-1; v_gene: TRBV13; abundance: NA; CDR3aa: CASSLEFGAVVNTEAFF; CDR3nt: TGTGCCAGCAGCTTAGAATTTGGGGCGGTCGTGAACACTGAAGCTTTCTTT
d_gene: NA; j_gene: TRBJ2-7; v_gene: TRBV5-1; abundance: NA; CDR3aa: CASSSGAGDETYEQYF; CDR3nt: TGCGCCAGCTCCAGTGGGGCAGGGGACGAGACCTACGAGCAGTACTTC
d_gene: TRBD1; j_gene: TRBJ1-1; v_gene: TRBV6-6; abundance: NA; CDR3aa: CASSYRTGQAFF; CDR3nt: TGTGCCAGCAGTTACCGGACAGGGCAAGCTTTCTTT
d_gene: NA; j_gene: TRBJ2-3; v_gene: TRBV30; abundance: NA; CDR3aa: CAWSGQGRTDTQYF; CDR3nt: TGTGCCTGGAGTGGGCAGGGTCGCACAGATACGCAGTATTTT
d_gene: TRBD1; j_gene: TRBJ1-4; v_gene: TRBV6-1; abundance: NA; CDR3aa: CASSEEAGTGIGEKLFF; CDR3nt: TGTGCCAGCAGTGAAGAAGCTGGGACAGGGATAGGTGAAAAACTGTTTTTT
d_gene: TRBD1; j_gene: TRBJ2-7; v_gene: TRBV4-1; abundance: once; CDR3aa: CASSPGQAYSYEQYF; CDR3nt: TGCGCCAGCAGCCCTGGACAGGCGTACTCCTACGAGCAGTACTTC
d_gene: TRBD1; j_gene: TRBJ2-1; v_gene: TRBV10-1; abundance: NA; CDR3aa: CASSEEGANYNEQFF; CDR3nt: TGCGCCAGCAGTGAGGAGGGGGCAAATTACAATGAGCAGTTCTTC
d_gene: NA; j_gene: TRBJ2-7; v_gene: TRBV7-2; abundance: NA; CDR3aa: CASSLGWTLIYEQYF; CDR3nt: TGTGCCAGCAGCTTGGGCTGGACTCTCATCTACGAGCAGTACTTC
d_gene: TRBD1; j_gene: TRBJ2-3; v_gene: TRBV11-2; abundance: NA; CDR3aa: CASSLRDRGTDTQYF; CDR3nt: TGTGCCAGCAGCTTAAGGGACAGGGGCACAGATACGCAGTATTTT
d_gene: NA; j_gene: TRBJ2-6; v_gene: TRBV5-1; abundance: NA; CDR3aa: CASSLEGANVLTF; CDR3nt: TGCGCCAGCAGCTTAGAGGGGGCCAACGTCCTGACTTTC
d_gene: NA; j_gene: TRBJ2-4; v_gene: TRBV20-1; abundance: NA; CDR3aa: CSELAKNIQYF; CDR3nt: TGCAGTGAACTAGCCAAAAACATTCAGTACTTC
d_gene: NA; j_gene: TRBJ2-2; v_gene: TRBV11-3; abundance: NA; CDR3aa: CASSLVPLGGAGELFF; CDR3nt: TGTGCCAGCAGCTTAGTACCCCTAGGAGGGGCCGGGGAGCTGTTTTTT
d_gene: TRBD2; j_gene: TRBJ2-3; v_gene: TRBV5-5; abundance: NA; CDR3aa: CASSSLAGVSTDTQYF; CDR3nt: TGTGCCAGCAGCTCTCTAGCGGGGGTAAGCACAGATACGCAGTATTTT
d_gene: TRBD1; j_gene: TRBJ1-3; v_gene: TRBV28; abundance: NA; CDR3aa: CASSPTGQGGNTIYF; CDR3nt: TGTGCCAGCAGTCCAACGGGACAGGGGGGAAACACCATATATTTT
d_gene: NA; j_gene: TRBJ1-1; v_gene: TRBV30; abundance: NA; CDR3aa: CAASGSGGTEAFF; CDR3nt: TGTGCCGCATCAGGGTCTGGTGGCACTGAAGCTTTCTTT
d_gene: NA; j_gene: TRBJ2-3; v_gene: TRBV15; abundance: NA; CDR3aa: CATSDSFTDTQYF; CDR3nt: TGTGCCACCAGCGATAGCTTCACAGATACGCAGTATTTT
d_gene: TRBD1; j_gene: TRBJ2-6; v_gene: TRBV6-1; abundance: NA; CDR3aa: CASTDRAKAGANVLTF; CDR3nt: TGTGCCAGCACTGACAGGGCCAAGGCTGGGGCCAACGTCCTGACTTTC
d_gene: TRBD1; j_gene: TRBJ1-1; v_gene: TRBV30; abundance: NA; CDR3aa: CAWRHPQGVTTNTEAFF; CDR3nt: TGTGCCTGGAGACACCCGCAGGGGGTCACTACGAACACTGAAGCTTTCTTT
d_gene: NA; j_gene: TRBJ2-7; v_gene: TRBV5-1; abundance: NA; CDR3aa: CASSIGQSNEQYF; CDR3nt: TGCGCCAGCAGCATCGGACAGAGCAACGAGCAGTACTTC
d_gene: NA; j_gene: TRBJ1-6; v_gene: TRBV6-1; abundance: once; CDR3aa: CASSDKIQAINSPLHF; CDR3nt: TGTGCCAGCAGTGATAAGATTCAGGCCATCAATTCACCCCTCCACTTT
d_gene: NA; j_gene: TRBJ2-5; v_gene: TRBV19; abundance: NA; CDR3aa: CASSFQGPQETQYF; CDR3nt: TGTGCCAGTAGTTTCCAGGGCCCCCAAGAGACCCAGTACTTC
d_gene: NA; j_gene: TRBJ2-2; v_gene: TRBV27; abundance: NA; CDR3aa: CASSSYRVGGELFF; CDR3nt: TGTGCCAGCAGTTCGTACAGGGTTGGCGGGGAGCTGTTTTTT
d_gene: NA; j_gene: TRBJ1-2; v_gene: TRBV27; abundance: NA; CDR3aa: CASSLGGGGYTF; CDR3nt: TGTGCCAGCAGTCTGGGTGGGGGCGGCTACACCTTC
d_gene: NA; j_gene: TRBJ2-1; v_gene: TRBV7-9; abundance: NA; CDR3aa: CASSLARGAYNEQFF; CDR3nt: TGTGCCAGCAGCCTGGCCCGGGGTGCATACAATGAGCAGTTCTTC
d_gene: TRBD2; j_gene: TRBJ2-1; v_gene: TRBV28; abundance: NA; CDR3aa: CASKSSGGLDEQFF; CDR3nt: TGTGCCAGCAAGAGTAGCGGGGGGTTGGATGAGCAGTTCTTC
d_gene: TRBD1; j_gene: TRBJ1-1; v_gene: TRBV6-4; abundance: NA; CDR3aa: CASSRTGDGTEAFF; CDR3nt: TGTGCCAGCAGCCGTACAGGGGACGGCACTGAAGCTTTCTTT
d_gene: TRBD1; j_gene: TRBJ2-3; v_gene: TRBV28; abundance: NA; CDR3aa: CASRHTGEDTQYF; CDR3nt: TGTGCCAGCAGACACACAGGGGAGGATACGCAGTATTTT
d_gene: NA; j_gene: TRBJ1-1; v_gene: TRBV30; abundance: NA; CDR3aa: CAWSHQGNTEAFF; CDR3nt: TGTGCCTGGAGTCATCAGGGTAATACTGAAGCTTTCTTT
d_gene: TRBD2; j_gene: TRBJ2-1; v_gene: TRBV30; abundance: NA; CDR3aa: CAGRRAGINEQFF; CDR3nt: TGTGCCGGCCGGAGAGCGGGGATCAATGAGCAGTTCTTC
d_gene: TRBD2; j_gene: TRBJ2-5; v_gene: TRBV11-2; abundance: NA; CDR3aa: CASSLASSGGETQYF; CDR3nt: TGTGCCAGCAGCTTAGCGTCTAGCGGGGGAGAGACCCAGTACTTC
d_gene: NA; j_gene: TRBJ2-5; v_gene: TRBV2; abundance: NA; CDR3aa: CATRPGGQETQYF; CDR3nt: TGTGCCACGCGGCCCGGGGGACAAGAGACCCAGTACTTC
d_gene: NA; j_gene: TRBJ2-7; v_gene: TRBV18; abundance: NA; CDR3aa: CASSRTGPVDEQYF; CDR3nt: TGTGCCAGCTCAAGAACAGGCCCTGTCGACGAGCAGTACTTC
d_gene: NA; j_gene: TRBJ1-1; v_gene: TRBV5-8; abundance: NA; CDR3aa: CASSLWGGGNTEAFF; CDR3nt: TGTGCCAGCAGCTTATGGGGAGGGGGAAACACTGAAGCTTTCTTT
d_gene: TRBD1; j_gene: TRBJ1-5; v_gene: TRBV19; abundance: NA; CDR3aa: CASSVTGGDQPQHF; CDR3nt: TGTGCCAGTAGTGTCACAGGGGGCGATCAGCCCCAGCATTTT
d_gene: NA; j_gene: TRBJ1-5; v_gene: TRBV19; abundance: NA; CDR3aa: CASSPGHYNQPQHF; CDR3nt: TGTGCCAGTAGCCCGGGACATTACAATCAGCCCCAGCATTTT
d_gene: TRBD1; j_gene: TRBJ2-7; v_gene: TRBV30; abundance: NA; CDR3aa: CALTGAYYEQYF; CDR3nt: TGTGCCTTAACAGGGGCCTACTACGAGCAGTACTTC
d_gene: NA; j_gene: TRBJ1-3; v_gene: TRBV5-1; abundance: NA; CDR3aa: CASSPRSSGNTIYF; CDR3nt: TGCGCCAGCAGCCCCAGAAGCTCTGGAAACACCATATATTTT
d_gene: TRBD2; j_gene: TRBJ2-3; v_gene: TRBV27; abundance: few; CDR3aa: CASSLTSGGGDTQYF; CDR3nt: TGTGCCAGCAGTTTAACTAGCGGGGGGGGAGATACGCAGTATTTT
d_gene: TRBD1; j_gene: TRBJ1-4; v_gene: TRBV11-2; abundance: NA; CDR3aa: CASSQRDSIGKLFF; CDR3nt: TGTGCCAGCAGCCAACGGGACAGTATCGGAAAACTGTTTTTT
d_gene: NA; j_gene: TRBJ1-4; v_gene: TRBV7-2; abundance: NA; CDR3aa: CASSRSNNEKLFF; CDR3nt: TGTGCCAGCAGCCGCAGTAACAATGAAAAACTGTTTTTT
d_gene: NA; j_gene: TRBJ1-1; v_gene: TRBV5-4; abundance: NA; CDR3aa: CASSSLDRRFEAFF; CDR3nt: TGTGCCAGCAGCTCGCTAGACAGGCGGTTTGAAGCTTTCTTT
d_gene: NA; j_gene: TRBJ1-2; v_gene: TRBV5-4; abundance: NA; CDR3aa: CASSLKEFNYGYTF; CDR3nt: TGTGCCAGCAGCTTAAAGGAGTTTAACTATGGCTACACCTTC
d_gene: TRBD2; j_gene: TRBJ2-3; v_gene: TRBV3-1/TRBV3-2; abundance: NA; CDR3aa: CASSQDEAGGYTDTQYF; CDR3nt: TGTGCCAGCAGCCAAGATGAAGCGGGGGGCTACACAGATACGCAGTATTTT
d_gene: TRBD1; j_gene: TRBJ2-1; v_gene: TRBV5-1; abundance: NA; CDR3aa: CASSSTGGNYNEQFF; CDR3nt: TGCGCCAGCAGCTCGACAGGGGGAAACTACAATGAGCAGTTCTTC
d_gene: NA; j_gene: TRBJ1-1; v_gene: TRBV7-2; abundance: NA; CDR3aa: CASSPRGGSTEAFF; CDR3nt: TGTGCCAGCAGCCCAAGGGGGGGTTCGACTGAAGCTTTCTTT
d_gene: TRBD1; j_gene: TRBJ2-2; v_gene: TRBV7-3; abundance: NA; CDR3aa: CASSKGQPNTGELFF; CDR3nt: TGTGCCAGCAGCAAGGGACAGCCGAACACCGGGGAGCTGTTTTTT
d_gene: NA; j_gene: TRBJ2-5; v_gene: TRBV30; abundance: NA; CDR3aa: CAWSATEWETQYF; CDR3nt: TGTGCCTGGAGTGCGACAGAATGGGAGACCCAGTACTTC
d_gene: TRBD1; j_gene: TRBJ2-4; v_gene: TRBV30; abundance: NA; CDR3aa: CVAQWDSENIQYF; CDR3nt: TGTGTCGCGCAATGGGACAGCGAAAACATTCAGTACTTC
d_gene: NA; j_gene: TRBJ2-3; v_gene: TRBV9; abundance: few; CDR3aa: CASSVAGDTDTQYF; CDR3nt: TGTGCCAGCAGCGTAGCGGGGGACACAGATACGCAGTATTTT
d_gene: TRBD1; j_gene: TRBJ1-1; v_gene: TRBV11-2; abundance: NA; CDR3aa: CASGKNRGSEAFF; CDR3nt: TGTGCCAGCGGCAAAAACAGGGGCTCTGAAGCTTTCTTT
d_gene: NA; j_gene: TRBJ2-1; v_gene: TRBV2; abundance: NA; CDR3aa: CASSEGAGWNEQFF; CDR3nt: TGTGCCAGCAGTGAAGGGGCAGGGTGGAATGAGCAGTTCTTC
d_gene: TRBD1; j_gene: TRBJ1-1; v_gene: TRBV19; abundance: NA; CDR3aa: CASSIDLRTGRIWDSEAFF; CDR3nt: TGTGCCAGTAGTATAGATCTCAGGACAGGGAGGATTTGGGACTCTGAAGCTTTCTTT
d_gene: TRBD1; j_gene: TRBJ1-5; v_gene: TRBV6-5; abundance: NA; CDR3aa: CASSTTGEAQPQHF; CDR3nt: TGTGCCAGCAGCACTACAGGGGAGGCTCAGCCCCAGCATTTT